These T cell receptor beta chains were read from a single sample in a study of monozygotic twins with inflammatory bowel disease. TCRdb reanalyzed the 5' RACE reads, giving one entry per CDR3 protein sequence and no DNA. Here the sample table reports hundreds of thousands of distinct CDR3 sequences. The source material was blood. These receptors were obtained from a human donor with ulcerative colitis or Crohn's disease, or a healthy co-twin of an affected twin (not recorded which). Each CDR3 is given with its conserved first and last residue.

j_gene | v_gene | CDR3aa
TRBJ2-7 | TRBV5-1 | CASSLAQGAYEQYF
TRBJ2-4 | TRBV7-3 | CASSLMPGDIQYF
TRBJ2-2 | TRBV19 | CASSWTSGEGELFF
TRBJ1-1 | TRBV5-1 | CASSYDGPPGTEAFF
TRBJ2-7 | TRBV5-4 | CASSLGAPYEQYF
TRBJ2-1 | TRBV3-1 | CASSQAVGGGGSYNEQFF
TRBJ1-1 | TRBV12-3/TRBV12-4 | CSSRNQGTERAFF
TRBJ2-7 | TRBV20-1 | CSTTGLSSYEQYF
TRBJ1-5 | TRBV12-3/TRBV12-4 | CASSFRRDQPQHF
TRBJ2-7 | TRBV4-2 | CASSQGFVGPYEQYF
TRBJ1-2 | TRBV2 | CASSEREGTNYGYTF
TRBJ2-1 | TRBV6-5 | CASSYPSGDRGRNEQFF
TRBJ2-3 | TRBV4-1 | CASSQERLGQEGTDTQYF
TRBJ1-6 | TRBV7-2 | CASSQEGWNSPLHF
TRBJ1-2 | TRBV4-1 | CASSGDFLSAYGYTF
TRBJ2-2 | TRBV3-1 | CASGLTSGGPVNTGELFF
TRBJ1-4 | TRBV12-3/TRBV12-4 | CASSPTGAGEKLFF
TRBJ1-4 | TRBV14 | CASSLGGSANEKLFF
TRBJ1-5 | TRBV7-9 | CASSRSSADSNQPQHF
TRBJ2-2 | TRBV20-1 | CSARLDPHTGELFF
TRBJ2-7 | TRBV5-1 | CASTPEGFIYEQYF
TRBJ2-1 | TRBV5-1 | CASSSGLASYNEQFF
TRBJ1-2 | TRBV4-3 | CASSPTGSITNYGYTF
TRBJ2-7 | TRBV20-1 | CSGDRERQQYF
TRBJ2-3 | TRBV7-2 | CASSLAAGGITDTQYF
TRBJ2-5 | TRBV20-1 | CSARPGLAGGQLRETQYF
TRBJ2-1 | TRBV9 | CASSVGPATGDEQFF
TRBJ1-6 | TRBV4-3 | CASSQEAALGSPLHF
TRBJ2-3 | TRBV6-1 | CASSIAITSTDTQYF
TRBJ1-5 | TRBV23-1 | CASSPSKGQGNQPQHF
TRBJ2-7 | TRBV27 | CASSPTFGSRTSYEQYF
TRBJ2-7 | TRBV12-3/TRBV12-4 | CASSFHRGSSEQYF
TRBJ1-4 | TRBV12-3/TRBV12-4 | CASSSRQDIPPTNEKLFF
TRBJ2-3 | TRBV5-1 | CASSRVAGGITDTQYF
TRBJ2-1 | TRBV4-2 | CASSRDPGLAYNEQFF
TRBJ2-7 | TRBV27 | CASSRDRGPYEQYF
TRBJ1-5 | TRBV7-2 | CASSDRGTSPQHF
TRBJ1-1 | TRBV29-1 | CSAIGPYRVGGTEAFF
TRBJ1-2 | TRBV3-1 | CASSQGGRRHTF
TRBJ1-1 | TRBV5-1 | CASSWGQGEAFF
TRBJ2-1 | TRBV4-2 | CASSQPQGASDEQFF
TRBJ2-1 | TRBV5-1 | CASSLAGGNSYNEQFF
TRBJ1-2 | TRBV10-3 | CAIGFSTGDYGYTF
TRBJ1-2 | TRBV6-1 | CASSPLNRGSGYTF
TRBJ2-1 | TRBV12-3/TRBV12-4 | CASSLRDGGEKFF
TRBJ2-2 | TRBV5-5 | CASSLRRGSTGELFF
TRBJ1-1 | TRBV7-9 | CASNDRGPNTEAFF
TRBJ1-1 | TRBV20-1 | CSATRPGPRNTEAFF
TRBJ2-7 | TRBV7-6 | CASSLGSTHEQYF
TRBJ1-5 | TRBV7-2 | CASSLTGTFPDQPQHF
TRBJ2-1 | TRBV20-1 | CSAPSGGSSYNEQFF
TRBJ1-1 | TRBV19 | CASKRQVNTEAFF
TRBJ2-5 | TRBV20-1 | CSARDTGMAGTQYF
TRBJ2-1 | TRBV30 | CAWSEIAGVSEQFF
TRBJ1-5 | TRBV6-2/TRBV6-3 | CASGRGNQPQHF
TRBJ2-7 | TRBV20-1 | CSASSRGVKEQYF